This T cell receptor (beta chain) emerged from a study of cytomegalovirus exposure and HLA in healthy donors. This clone came up once. The antigen is undetermined. 60 Vbeta and 13 Jbeta primers were used in PCR. As processed by the authors: There were around 80 million unique TCR beta chains by a later count, and around 10 million of them were shared. Repertoires were generated with immunoSEQ multiplex PCR, while TCRdb's copy carries only in-frame clones and drops some. V and J calls and clone size follow that table, whereas D and trimming were derived from the DNA. The sample carries 200,000 to 250,000 clones, more than 65% recorded once. Study-wide results and limits: Most TCR beta V segments were productive about 90% or about 30% of the time in an earlier analysis.

Trimming at V came to 4 bases and at J to 11 bases, leaving 9 bases not matched to a gene. This CDR3 is 13 amino acids long. CDR1 is LNHDA, CDR2 SQIVND, per germline (reference sequence). The sequenced sample was PBMCs. The rearrangement links TRBV19 to TRBJ1-1; 8 nucleotides match TRBD1. The TCR originated in a man younger than 35 in good health and CMV-seronegative. The CDR3 nucleotides read TGTGCCAGTAGTAGGACTACAGGGGGTTGGGCTTTCTTT. It encodes CASSRTTGGWAFF.